The entry below describes one TCR beta chain. What it binds is not known. This CDR3 is 14 amino acids long. V shed 5 bases and J shed 5 bases, with 13 bases lying between them. These data belong to a study of T-cell reconstitution after alpha-beta-depleted transplantation in children. Overall study findings and caveats: Fresh T-cell production supplied most of the T-cell counts and diversity seen one year after transplant.

Unique molecular identifiers were used to barcode this TCRbeta library. TCRdb used MiXCR to reprocess the PCR reads, holding one entry per CDR3 protein. The sample records about 460,000 distinct CDR3 sequences, 8% to 11% being singletons. The receptor was derived from a child younger than 10 with inherited bone marrow failure, due to receive a stem cell transplant. Sequencing was performed on PBMCs, taken before TCRalphabeta/CD19-depleted stem cell transplant. The rearrangement joins TRBV12-3 or TRBV12-4 to TRBJ1-5; D might be TRBD1 (5 bases). This chain's CDR3 is CASSDPGGHQPQHF. The CDR3 coding sequence is TGTGCCAGCAGTGATCCGGGGGGTCATCAGCCCCAGCATTTT.